The T cell receptor (beta chain) described here comes from a study of T cell repertoires in cytomegalovirus infection. Using its own MiXCR run on the reads, TCRdb lists one record per CDR3 protein. The table lists fewer than 350,000 distinct CDR3 sequences, about a sixth of them singletons. Germline trimming cut 9 bases from V and 6 bases from J; bases unmatched to any gene: 14. Germline loops: CDR1 MNHEY, CDR2 SVGEGT. This CDR3 has 14 amino acids. The chain carries TRBV6-2 or TRBV6-3 and TRBJ2-7, with TRBD2 matching 7 bases. Sequencing was performed on PBMCs. The TCR was taken from a human donor in good health (CMV status not recorded). Some clones in this sample may be carry-over from other donors' samples. CDR3 DNA: TGTGCCAGTGGGAGGGCAGACGGGTCTGGCGAGCAGTACTTC. Translating gives CASGRADGSGEQYF.